These T cell receptor beta chains were read from a single sample in a study of CD8 T cells in Susac syndrome. From the immunoSEQ multiplex PCR reads, TCRdb called clonotypes with MiXCR, one entry per CDR3 protein. The sample gives tens of thousands of distinct CDR3 sequences, approximately 93% of which show up once; less than 0.55% is in the top ten. Sequences were obtained from CD8+ T cells from PBMCs. The receptor source for this set is a human donor with Susac syndrome. CDR3s leave out the opening cysteine and the closing phenylalanine or tryptophan. The D gene is left open where the match is weak.

v_gene	d_gene	j_gene	CDR3aa
TRBV6-6	TRBD2	TRBJ2-1	ASIAVGTSGRSEQF
TRBV15	TRBD1	TRBJ1-1	ATSRDDRVPTLKLF
TRBV5-4	NA	TRBJ2-7	ASSLGQRYEQY
TRBV20-1	NA	TRBJ1-6	SAGGSRSDNSPLH
TRBV3-1	NA	TRBJ1-1	ASSPWTEMNTEAF
TRBV4-3	TRBD2	TRBJ2-3	ASSQDVGRALDTQY
TRBV28	NA	TRBJ2-3	ASSPFDWVTDTQY
TRBV15	NA	TRBJ2-3	ATSRDPLSAGRSTDTQY
TRBV30	NA	TRBJ1-1	AWSVLINRQVGSEAF
TRBV6-2/TRBV6-3	TRBD1	TRBJ1-2	ASSSTRTGDYGYT
TRBV27	NA	TRBJ2-1	ASSLTGSSYNEQF
TRBV5-6	NA	TRBJ2-3	ASSLFWGLAAMSSTDTQY
TRBV20-1	NA	TRBJ1-1	SATSTGIMNTEAF
TRBV5-1	TRBD1	TRBJ2-2	ASSRRDRGRTGELF
TRBV19	NA	TRBJ2-2	ASSIAGTPIAELF
TRBV4-1	NA	TRBJ1-1	ASSQESTGLGAF
TRBV2	NA	TRBJ2-1	ASMGRPYNEQF
TRBV6-5	NA	TRBJ1-4	ASSYGHGREKLF
TRBV28	TRBD2	TRBJ2-7	ASSFTYPRSSGSYEQY
TRBV5-1	TRBD2	TRBJ2-1	ASSLGLAGVRTSYNEQF
TRBV7-2	NA	TRBJ2-4	ASSLGGIAKNIQY
TRBV5-5	NA	TRBJ2-2	ASSYGGLEELF
TRBV11-2	NA	TRBJ2-1	ASSSRLGESGSYNEQF
TRBV5-1	NA	TRBJ2-2	ASSFDTTGELF
TRBV5-4	NA	TRBJ1-1	ASSRMAENTEAF
TRBV20-1	TRBD1	TRBJ1-2	SADPVTGVDGYT
TRBV14	NA	TRBJ2-7	ASSQGLAYEQY
TRBV20-1	NA	TRBJ1-4	SARTDNEKLF
TRBV19	TRBD2	TRBJ2-1	ASSMGGGDYNEQF
TRBV29-1	TRBD2	TRBJ2-1	SVEWRGGHNEQF
TRBV18	NA	TRBJ2-3	ASSQGDTDTQY
TRBV7-2	TRBD1	TRBJ1-1	ASSFGTANTEAF
TRBV7-9	NA	TRBJ1-4	ASSLAPTTMHEKLF
TRBV9	NA	TRBJ1-3	ASSRGDGSSGNTIY
TRBV29-1	NA	TRBJ1-3	SVQGTGNTIY
TRBV12-3/TRBV12-4	NA	TRBJ2-1	ASSLFREQF
TRBV11-2	TRBD2	TRBJ2-2	ASSFAGGGTGELF
TRBV10-3	NA	TRBJ2-3	AISETKTASGTDTQY
TRBV2	TRBD1	TRBJ2-2	ASSEDWTGPTGELF
TRBV10-3	NA	TRBJ1-5	AISESTIQGGPQH
TRBV5-1	NA	TRBJ1-1	ASRSESNTEAF
TRBV20-1	NA	TRBJ2-1	SARDGAMVDDEQF